Listed here are 2 T cell receptor beta chains from one sample, sequenced in a study of blood T cells in healthy people across ages. A second PCR of about 7 to 11 cycles used a sample-barcoded 5' primer and a J-beta primer mix. TCRdb itself ran the 5' RACE reads through MiXCR, one entry per CDR3 protein. The sample yields around 1,500,000 distinct CDR3 sequences, around 39% seen once. The sample consisted of blood. The receptor set was obtained from a woman aged 18-29 years in good health.

The rearrangement joins TRBV15 to TRBJ2-3, with D perhaps TRBD2 (6 bases). Trimming shortened V by 2 bases and J by 5 bases, and 14 bases separated the two germline ends. Germline V gene sequence: CDR1 LNHNV, CDR2 YYDKDF (reference sequence). The CDR3 is made up of 15 amino acids. CDR3 amino acids: CATSRQRALLDTQYF. The CDR3 nucleotides read TGTGCCACCAGCAGACAGCGGGCGCTATTAGATACGCAGTATTTT.

Details on this clonotype: Its ends do not fully match the called genes, so a read error is possible. The J gene is TRBJ2-3, the V gene TRBV10-2; unclear D gene. Germline values: CDR1 WSHSY, CDR2 SAAADI. This CDR3 contains 21 residues. The CDR3: CAGSESGSSRLRVYSTDTQYF. CDR3 DNA: TGCGCCGGCAGTGAGTCGGGTAGCTCCAGGCTACGAGTGTACAGCACAGATACGCAGTATTTT.